These 8 T cell receptor beta chains originate from one sample sequenced in a study of T cell changes during pregnancy in multiple sclerosis. Sequencing used immunoSEQ multiplex PCR; TCRdb keeps in-frame clones, though not all of them. This sample has over 100,000 clones, with approximately 90% found just once. Specimen: peripheral blood, collected in the third trimester of pregnancy. These receptors were obtained from a female donor with multiple sclerosis, enrolled in a pregnancy study.

The chain combines TRBV19 with TRBJ1-1, with 7 bases that match TRBD1. V shed 5 bases and J 1 base; nucleotides not matched to a gene: 4. The CDR3 has 14 amino acids. Germline V gene data show CDR1 as LNHDA and CDR2 as SQIVND (reference sequence). In nucleotides, the CDR3 is TGTGCCAGTAGTCCCCGGACAGGGAACACTGAAGCTTTCTTT. It encodes CASSPRTGNTEAFF.

The gene calls are TRBV27 and TRBJ1-1; TRBD1 matches 7 bases. J lost 0 bases, V lost 5 bases, and 15 bases had no gene match. This CDR3 region has 18 residues. Germline V gene lookup returns CDR1 MNHEY and CDR2 SMNVEV (reference sequence). CDR3 loop: CASSLRLGQEGMNTEAFF. The CDR3 DNA follows: TGTGCCAGCAGTCTACGCCTAGGACAGGAAGGGATGAACACTGAAGCTTTCTTT.

This sequence joins TRBV7-9 and TRBJ2-1, with D perhaps TRBD2 (7 bases). Germline CDR1 is SEHNR and CDR2 is FQNEAQ (reference sequence). This CDR3 is built from 16 residues. V was cut by 0 bases and J by 8 bases, with 17 bases left in between. The DNA for the CDR3 is TGTGCCAGCAGCTTAGCTGGGGGGGCTGGATCTTATGAGCAGTTCTTC. It is translated as CASSLAGGAGSYEQFF.

As concerns this clone: Compared with germline, one end of the junction differs, possibly owing to a read error. This specimen includes other DNA sequences encoding the same CDR3. The chain has TRBV30 and TRBJ2-2, with 7 bases lining up with TRBD1. This CDR3 has 13 residues. The V gene's germline CDR1 is GTSNPN and CDR2 SVGIG (reference sequence). In DNA form, the CDR3 reads TGTGCCTGGAGAAGGGGGCATACCGGGGAACTGTTTTTT. It encodes CAWRRGHTGELFF. Complete variable domain (other parts from reference TRBV30 and TRBJ2-2): SQTIHQWPATLVQPVGSPLSLECTVEGTSNPNLYWYRQAAGRGLQLLFYSVGIGQISSEVPQNLSASRPQDRQFILSSKKLLLSDSGFYLCAWRRGHTGELFFGEGSRLTVL.

V is TRBV10-1 and J is TRBJ2-7; 15 bases are shared with TRBD2. V lost 6 bases, J lost 7 bases, and 7 bases stayed unmatched. Germline V gene data show CDR1 as WNHNN and CDR2 as SYGVQD (reference sequence). CDR3 length: 15 residues. The CDR3 loop is CASSSGLAGGLEQYF. The CDR3 region has the DNA TGCGCCAGCAGCTCCGGACTAGCGGGAGGGTTAGAGCAGTACTTC.

As to this clone: At the DNA level, this CDR3 is encoded by other sequences in the same sample as well. The genes are TRBV19 and TRBJ1-2, with a weak D call TRBD1 (6 bases). CDR3 size: 13 residues. Trimming removed 4 bases from V and 2 bases from J, with 8 bases in between. The germline V gene has CDR1 LNHDA and CDR2 SQIVND (reference sequence). In nucleotides, the CDR3 is TGTGCCAGTAGTAAGGACAGAAACTATGGCTACACCTTC. This encodes CASSKDRNYGYTF.

This chain uses TRBV6-1 with TRBJ1-5; D is uncertain. Per the germline V gene, CDR1 is MNHNS and CDR2 is SASEGT. Trimming left V 1 base short and J 2 bases short, with 9 bases between. The CDR3 consists of 15 residues. CDR3: CASSEVGIGNQPQHF. The DNA for the CDR3 is TGTGCCAGCAGTGAAGTCGGGATCGGCAATCAGCCCCAGCATTTT.

The rearrangement uses TRBV6-5 and TRBJ1-1; TRBD1 matches at 7 bases. With V trimmed by 6 bases and J by 10 bases, 8 bases remained unmatched. The germline V gene has CDR1 MNHEY and CDR2 SVGAGI. CDR3 length: 12 amino acids. DNA of the CDR3: TGTGCCAGCAGACCTAGACAGGGTTCAGCTTTCTTT. Its translation is CASRPRQGSAFF.